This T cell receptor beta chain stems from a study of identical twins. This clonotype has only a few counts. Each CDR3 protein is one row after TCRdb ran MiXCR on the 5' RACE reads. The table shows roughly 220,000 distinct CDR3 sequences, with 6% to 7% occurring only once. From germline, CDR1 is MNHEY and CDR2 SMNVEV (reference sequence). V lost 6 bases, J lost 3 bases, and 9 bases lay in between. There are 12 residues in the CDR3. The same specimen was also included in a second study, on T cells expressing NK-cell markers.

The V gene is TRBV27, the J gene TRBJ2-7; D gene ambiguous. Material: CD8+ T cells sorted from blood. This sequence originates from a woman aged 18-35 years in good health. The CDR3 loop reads CASRDGLYEQYF. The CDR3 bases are TGTGCCAGCAGGGACGGCCTCTACGAGCAGTACTTC.